This T cell receptor (beta chain) was captured by sequencing in a study of cytomegalovirus exposure and HLA in healthy donors. A word on this clone: The antigen is unknown.

The CDR3 totals 14 residues. V shed 1 base and J shed 6 bases, with 11 bases lying between them. Per the germline V gene, CDR1 is SGHTA and CDR2 is FQGNSA. The PCR contained 60 Vbeta and 13 Jbeta primers. Using immunoSEQ multiplex PCR, the repertoire was profiled, and TCRdb retains in-frame clones only, with some absent. The sample carries about 92,000 clones, more than 60% recorded once. Study-level points and caveats: Reported findings show TCR beta sequences accurately forecast HLA-A and HLA-B alleles in most subjects. Presence/absence analyses assumed roughly uniform sequencing depth across donors, which may not hold.

Input material: PBMCs. The rearrangement uses TRBV7-2 and TRBJ2-3, with D maybe TRBD2 (6 bases). The receptor was derived from a man aged 50 to 60 in good health and CMV-seropositive. The CDR3 DNA reads as TGTGCCAGCAGCTTAGGGGGGACTCTTGATACGCAGTATTTT. Translating gives CASSLGGTLDTQYF.